This is a list of T cell receptor beta chains from one sample in a study of T-cell reconstitution after alpha-beta-depleted transplantation in children. Via MiXCR, TCRdb re-called the PCR reads, giving one row per CDR3 protein. The sample has over 450,000 distinct CDR3 sequences; under 12% are singletons. This specimen consisted of PBMCs, obtained before TCRalphabeta/CD19-depleted stem cell transplant. The receptors come from a child under 10 years old with inherited bone marrow failure, due to receive a stem cell transplant. Each CDR3 is given with its conserved first and last residue. A D gene is named only where the DNA matches it firmly. Expanded clones are given a class, and other clones once, few, many or no size at all.

>TRBJ2-1|TRBD2|many|TRBV10-3
CAISATGGGNEQFF
TGTGCCATCAGTGCGACGGGAGGGGGTAATGAGCAGTTCTTC
>TRBJ2-5|TRBD1|many|TRBV5-1
CASSSGTAQETQYF
TGCGCCAGCAGCTCGGGGACAGCGCAAGAGACCCAGTACTTC
>TRBJ1-1|NA|many|TRBV4-3
CASSQQGRMNTEAFF
TGCGCCAGCAGCCAACAGGGGCGTATGAACACTGAAGCTTTCTTT
>TRBJ1-5|NA|NA|TRBV20-1
CSGVGRPQRGPQHF
TGCAGTGGGGTGGGCAGGCCGCAACGAGGGCCCCAGCATTTT
>TRBJ2-2|NA|many|TRBV5-5
CASSRGGNNNGELFF
TGTGCCAGCAGCCGCGGCGGGAATAATAACGGGGAGCTGTTTTTT
>TRBJ2-5|NA|few|TRBV10-3
CAISEFHRGEETQYF
TGTGCCATCAGTGAGTTTCACCGAGGGGAAGAGACCCAGTACTTC
>TRBJ2-1|TRBD2|NA|TRBV19
CASSVASGGYNEQFF
TGTGCCAGTAGTGTGGCTAGCGGAGGTTACAATGAGCAGTTCTTC
>TRBJ1-4|TRBD1|few|TRBV12-3/TRBV12-4
CASTTGGQGSEKLFF
TGTGCCAGCACCACCGGGGGACAGGGAAGTGAAAAACTGTTTTTT
>TRBJ2-2|NA|many|TRBV5-5
CASSLVSAGELFF
TGTGCCAGCAGCTTGGTGTCCGCCGGGGAGCTGTTTTTT
>TRBJ2-1|NA|many|TRBV5-5
CASSFPDSPISYNEQFF
TGTGCCAGCAGCTTCCCGGACAGTCCCATTTCCTACAATGAGCAGTTCTTC
>TRBJ2-1|TRBD2|many|TRBV12-3/TRBV12-4
CASTDTSGSSYNEQFF
TGTGCCAGCACCGATACTAGCGGGAGCTCCTACAATGAGCAGTTCTTC
>TRBJ2-1|NA|NA|TRBV27
CASSTSGRAYNEQFF
TGTGCCAGCAGCACAAGCGGCAGGGCCTACAATGAGCAGTTCTTC
>TRBJ2-1|TRBD1|many|TRBV10-3
CAISDQDRGPDEQFF
TGTGCCATCAGTGACCAGGACAGGGGGCCTGATGAGCAGTTCTTC
>TRBJ1-1|NA|few|TRBV23-1
CASTTGRENTEAFF
TGCGCCAGCACTACGGGACGGGAGAACACTGAAGCTTTCTTT
>TRBJ2-3|TRBD2|NA|TRBV4-3
CASSQDTSGGLTDTQYF
TGCGCCAGCAGCCAAGATACTAGCGGGGGACTCACAGATACGCAGTATTTT
>TRBJ2-6|NA|few|TRBV12-3/TRBV12-4
CASSLKGRQDISGANVLTF
TGTGCCAGCAGTTTAAAGGGGAGACAGGACATCTCTGGGGCCAACGTCCTGACTTTC
>TRBJ2-5|TRBD2|many|TRBV7-6
CASSPRLAGGPETQYF
TGTGCCAGCAGCCCAAGACTAGCGGGAGGGCCAGAGACCCAGTACTTC
>TRBJ1-1|TRBD1|many|TRBV5-1
CASGDRAMNTEAFF
TGCGCCAGTGGGGACAGGGCCATGAACACTGAAGCTTTCTTT
>TRBJ2-3|TRBD2|few|TRBV29-1
CSTGTSWSTDTQYF
TGCAGCACGGGGACTAGCTGGAGCACAGATACGCAGTATTTT
>TRBJ2-7|NA|NA|TRBV28
CASRYHARPYEQYF
TGTGCCAGCAGGTACCACGCGCGACCCTACGAGCAGTACTTC
>TRBJ2-1|NA|many|TRBV11-2
CASSPQAYEQFF
TGTGCCAGCAGCCCCCAGGCCTATGAGCAGTTCTTC
>TRBJ1-1|NA|many|TRBV28
CASSLLKDTEAFF
TGTGCCAGCAGTTTATTGAAGGACACTGAAGCTTTCTTT
>TRBJ2-3|NA|once|TRBV4-1
CASSQESSSDTQYF
TGCGCCAGCAGCCAAGAGTCCAGTTCAGATACGCAGTATTTT
>TRBJ2-3|TRBD1|many|TRBV5-1
CASSSRQGEVDTQYF
TGCGCCAGCAGCTCCAGACAGGGGGAGGTGGATACGCAGTATTTT
>TRBJ1-1|NA|few|TRBV29-1
CSVEDGYGGGTEAFF
TGCAGCGTTGAAGATGGTTACGGAGGGGGCACTGAAGCTTTCTTT
>TRBJ2-7|NA|many|TRBV28
CASNARGRTYEQYF
TGTGCCAGCAACGCCAGGGGCCGCACCTACGAGCAGTACTTC
>TRBJ2-1|TRBD2|NA|TRBV5-4
CASSLAFGPGGRRYEQFF
TGTGCCAGCAGCTTGGCCTTTGGTCCCGGCGGGAGAAGGTATGAGCAGTTCTTC
>TRBJ2-1|NA|many|TRBV5-1
CASSFRRDSYNEQFF
TGCGCCAGCAGCTTTCGACGGGACTCCTACAATGAGCAGTTCTTC
>TRBJ2-1|TRBD1|many|TRBV9
CASSYPGTGVREQFF
TGTGCCAGCAGCTACCCCGGGACAGGGGTCCGAGAGCAGTTCTTC
>TRBJ2-1|TRBD2|many|TRBV10-2
CASRRDYERGQFF
TGCGCCAGCAGACGGGACTACGAGAGGGGTCAGTTCTTC
>TRBJ2-3|NA|many|TRBV10-1
CASSDDSTDTQYF
TGCGCCAGCAGTGATGACAGCACAGATACGCAGTATTTT
>TRBJ2-7|NA|many|TRBV28
CASSWGLESYEQYF
TGTGCCAGCAGTTGGGGACTGGAATCCTACGAGCAGTACTTC
>TRBJ2-1|TRBD2|many|TRBV9
CASSEAGDSYNEQFF
TGTGCCAGCAGCGAGGCGGGAGACTCCTACAATGAGCAGTTCTTC
>TRBJ2-1|NA|many|TRBV7-9
CASSSIRRGLNEQFF
TGTGCCAGCAGCTCGATCAGGAGGGGACTTAATGAGCAGTTCTTC
>TRBJ2-7|NA|NA|TRBV28
CASSLETTYEQYF
TGTGCCAGCAGTTTGGAGACAACCTACGAGCAGTACTTC
>TRBJ2-3|NA|many|TRBV9
CASSVVTGDTQYF
TGTGCCAGCAGCGTAGTCACAGGAGATACGCAGTATTTT
>TRBJ2-5|NA|many|TRBV9
CASSVDGQGSRETQYF
TGTGCCAGCAGCGTAGATGGGCAGGGGAGTCGAGAGACCCAGTACTTC
>TRBJ1-2|TRBD1|many|TRBV5-6
CASSLYDRGSFGYTF
TGTGCCAGCAGCTTGTATGACAGGGGGTCCTTTGGCTACACCTTC
>TRBJ2-2|TRBD1|many|TRBV7-8
CASTTLGQANTGELFF
TGTGCCAGCACTACTTTGGGACAGGCGAACACCGGGGAGCTGTTTTTT
>TRBJ2-1|NA|many|TRBV18
CASSPVASSGEQFF
TGTGCCAGCTCACCCGTGGCTAGTTCCGGTGAGCAGTTCTTC